The clone carrying this T cell receptor beta chain was seen a handful of times. TCRdb redid the calling of the 5' RACE reads with MiXCR, one entry per CDR3 protein. The sample yields about 530,000 distinct CDR3 sequences, 13% to 15% seen once. The germline V and J ends were trimmed by 4 bases and 1 base, with 10 bases remaining between them. CDR1 and CDR2 from the germline V gene are MGHRA and YSYEKL. The CDR3 loop spans 14 amino acids. The sample belongs to a study of identical twins. These data were also filed under a second study, of yellow fever vaccine responses in identical twins. From that report: Vaccine T cell responses of twins reportedly seemed partly convergent and partly personalized.

This rearrangement joins TRBV4-1 to TRBJ1-2; D uncertain. This clonotype was obtained from a woman between 18 and 30 years old in good health. Material: CD4+ T cells sorted from blood. For the CDR3, the DNA is TGCGCCAGCAGCCCCCTTCCAAATAACTATGGCTACACCTTC. This sequence encodes CASSPLPNNYGYTF.